This TCR beta chain is drawn from a study of post-analysis software for immune sequencing data. Findings and limits, study-wide: Analysis by F measure revealed that same-batch samples clustered strongly together. When patients were compared with controls, 4 or 5 TRBV segments were more frequent, TRBV5-6, TRBV5-1 and TRBV20-1 among them. Normalized Chao1 diversity in multiple sclerosis patients fell significantly below that of controls.

Trimming took 3 bases from V and 4 from J, leaving 12 bases between them. The CDR3 loop spans 14 amino acids. Germline CDR1 reads SEHNR; CDR2 reads FQNEAQ (reference sequence). To note about this clonotype: The antigen is undetermined.

Unique molecular identifiers featured in each of the TCR beta cDNA libraries. TCRdb reanalysed the PCR reads using MiXCR and keeps one entry per CDR3 protein. This table holds 550,000 to 700,000 distinct CDR3 sequences, about 40% found once. The J gene is TRBJ1-2, the V gene TRBV7-9; D unclear. The clonotype comes from a girl aged 10 to 17 with multiple sclerosis. The sequencing input was blood. In nucleotides, the CDR3 is TGTGCCAGCAGCTTCGGCCCATACCTCTATGGCTACACCTTC. As protein: CASSFGPYLYGYTF.